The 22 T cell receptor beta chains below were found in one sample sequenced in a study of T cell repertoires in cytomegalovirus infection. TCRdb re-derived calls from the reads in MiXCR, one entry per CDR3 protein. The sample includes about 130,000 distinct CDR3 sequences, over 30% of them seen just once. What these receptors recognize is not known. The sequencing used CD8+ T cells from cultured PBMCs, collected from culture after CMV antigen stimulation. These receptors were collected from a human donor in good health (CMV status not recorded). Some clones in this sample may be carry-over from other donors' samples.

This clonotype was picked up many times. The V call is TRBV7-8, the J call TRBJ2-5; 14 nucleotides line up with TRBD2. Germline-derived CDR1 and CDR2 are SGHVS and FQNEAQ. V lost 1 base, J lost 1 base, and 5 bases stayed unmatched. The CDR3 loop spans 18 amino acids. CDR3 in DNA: TGTGCCAGCAGCTTAGGGAAGACTAGCGGGGGGGCCCAAGAGACCCAGTACTTC. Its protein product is CASSLGKTSGGAQETQYF.

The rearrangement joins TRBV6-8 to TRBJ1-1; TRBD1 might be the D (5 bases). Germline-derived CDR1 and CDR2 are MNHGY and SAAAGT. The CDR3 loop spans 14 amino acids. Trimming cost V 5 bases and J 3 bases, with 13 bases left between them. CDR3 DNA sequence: TGTGCCAGCAGTGGTACGGGGGGGTACACTGAAGCTTTCTTT. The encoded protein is CASSGTGGYTEAFF.

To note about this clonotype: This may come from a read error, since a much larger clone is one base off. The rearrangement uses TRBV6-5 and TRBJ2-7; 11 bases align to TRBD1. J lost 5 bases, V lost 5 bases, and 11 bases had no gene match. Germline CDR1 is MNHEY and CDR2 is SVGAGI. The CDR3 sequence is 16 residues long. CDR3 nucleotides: TGTGCCAGCAGTCCCCGCGGACAGGGGGCACCCAACGAGCAGTACTTC. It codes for CASSPRGQGAPNEQYF.

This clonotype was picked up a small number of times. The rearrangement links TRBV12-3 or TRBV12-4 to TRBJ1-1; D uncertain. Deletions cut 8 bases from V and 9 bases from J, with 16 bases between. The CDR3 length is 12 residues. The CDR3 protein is CASSYAGSQAFF. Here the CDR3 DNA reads TGTGCCAGCTCTTACGCGGGGAGCCAAGCTTTCTTT.

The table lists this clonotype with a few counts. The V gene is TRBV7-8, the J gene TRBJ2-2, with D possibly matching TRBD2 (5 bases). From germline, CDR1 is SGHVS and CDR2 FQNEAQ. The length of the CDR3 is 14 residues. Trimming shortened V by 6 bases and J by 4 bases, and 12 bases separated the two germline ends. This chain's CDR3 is CASRPQRGTGELFF. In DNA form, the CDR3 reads TGTGCCAGCAGACCTCAACGGGGCACCGGGGAGCTGTTTTTT.

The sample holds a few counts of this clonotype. The CDR3 nucleotides read TGTGCCAGCAGTTACCCCACAGTAGCCGGGGGCTACAATGAGCAGTTCTTC. It specifies CASSYPTVAGGYNEQFF. The chain recombines TRBV6-8 with TRBJ2-1; D is perhaps TRBD2 (6 bases). Germline CDR1 and CDR2: MNHGY and SAAAGT. The CDR3 sequence is 17 residues long. V was cut by 2 bases and J by 3 bases, with 17 bases left in between.

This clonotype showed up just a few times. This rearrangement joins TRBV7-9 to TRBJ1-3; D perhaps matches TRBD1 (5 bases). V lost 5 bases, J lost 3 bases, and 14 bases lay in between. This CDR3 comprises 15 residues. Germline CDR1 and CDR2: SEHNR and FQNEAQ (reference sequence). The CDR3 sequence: CASSQTDRNGNTIYF. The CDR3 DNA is TGTGCCAGCAGCCAGACAGACCGGAATGGAAACACCATATATTTT.

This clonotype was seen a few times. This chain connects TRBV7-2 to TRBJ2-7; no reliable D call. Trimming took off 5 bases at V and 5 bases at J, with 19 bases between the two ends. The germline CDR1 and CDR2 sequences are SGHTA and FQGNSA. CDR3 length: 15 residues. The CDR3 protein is CASSPTLQTTNEQYF. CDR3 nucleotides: TGTGCCAGCAGCCCTACACTACAGACCACCAACGAGCAGTACTTC.

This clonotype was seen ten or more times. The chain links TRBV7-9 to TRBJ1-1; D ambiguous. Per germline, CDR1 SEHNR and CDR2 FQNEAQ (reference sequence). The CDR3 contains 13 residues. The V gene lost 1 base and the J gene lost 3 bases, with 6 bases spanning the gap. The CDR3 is CASSLVGYTEAFF. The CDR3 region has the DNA TGTGCCAGCAGCTTAGTCGGCTACACTGAAGCTTTCTTT.

The CDR3 nucleotides read TGTGCCAGCAGTTCGACCCTCAATGAGCAGTTCTTC. This gives the protein CASSSTLNEQFF. V and J are TRBV12-3 or TRBV12-4 and TRBJ2-1, with no clear D. CDR3 length: 12 residues. V dropped 4 bases and J dropped 6 bases, with 7 bases sitting between them.

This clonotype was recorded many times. CDR3 sequence reads: CASSTILAGGSYNEQFF. In DNA form, the CDR3 reads TGTGCCAGCAGCACTATACTAGCGGGGGGTTCCTACAATGAGCAGTTCTTC. The chain couples TRBV7-2 to TRBJ2-1; 12 bases match TRBD2. The germline CDR1 and CDR2 sequences are SGHTA and FQGNSA. This CDR3 comprises 17 residues. The junction had 6 bases not matched to a gene; V was cut back by 5 bases and J by 1 base.

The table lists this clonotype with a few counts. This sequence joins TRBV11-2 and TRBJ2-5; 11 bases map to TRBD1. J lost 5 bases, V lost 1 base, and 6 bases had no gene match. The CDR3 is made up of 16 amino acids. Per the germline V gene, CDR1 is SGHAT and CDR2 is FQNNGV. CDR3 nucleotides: TGTGCCAGCAGCTTAGTTGGACAGGGGGCAAAGGAGACCCAGTACTTC. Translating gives CASSLVGQGAKETQYF.

The DNA of the CDR3 is TGTGCCAGCAGTGGGACTAGCGGGGATAGCACAGATACGCAGTATTTT. Its translation: CASSGTSGDSTDTQYF. The rearrangement joins TRBV2 to TRBJ2-3; 12 bases align to TRBD2. Germline loops: CDR1 SNHLY, CDR2 FYNNEI. The CDR3 is 16 residues long. V shed 4 bases and J 0 bases; nucleotides not matched to a gene: 2.

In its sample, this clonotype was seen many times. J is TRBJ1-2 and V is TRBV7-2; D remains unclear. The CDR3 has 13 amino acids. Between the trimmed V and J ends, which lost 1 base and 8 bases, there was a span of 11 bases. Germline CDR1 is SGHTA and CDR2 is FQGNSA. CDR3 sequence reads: CASSLGGGKGYTF. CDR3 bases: TGTGCCAGCAGCTTAGGGGGAGGGAAAGGCTACACCTTC. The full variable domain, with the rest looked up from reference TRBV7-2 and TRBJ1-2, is GAGVSQSPSNKVTEKGKDVELRCDPISGHTALYWYRQSLGQGLEFLIYFQGNSAPDKSGLPSDRFSAERTGGSVSTLTIQRTQQEDSAVYLCASSLGGGKGYTFGSGTRLTVV.

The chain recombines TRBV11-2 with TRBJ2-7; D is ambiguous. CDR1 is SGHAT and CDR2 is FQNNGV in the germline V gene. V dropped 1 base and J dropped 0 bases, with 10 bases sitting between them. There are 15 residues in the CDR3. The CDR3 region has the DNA TGTGCCAGCAGCTTAGGGCGACTTTACTCCTACGAGCAGTACTTC. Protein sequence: CASSLGRLYSYEQYF.

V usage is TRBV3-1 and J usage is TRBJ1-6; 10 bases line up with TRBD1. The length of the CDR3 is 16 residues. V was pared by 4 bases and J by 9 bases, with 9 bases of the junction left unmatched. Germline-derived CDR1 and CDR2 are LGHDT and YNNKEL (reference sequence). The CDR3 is CASSRTWDRGFSPLHF. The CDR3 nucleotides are TGTGCCAGCAGCCGAACCTGGGACAGGGGATTTTCACCCCTCCACTTT.

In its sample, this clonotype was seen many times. CDR3 bases: TGTGCCAGCAGCTTAGGAGTTTTCCTTACAGGGGTGTCTAATTCACCCCTCCACTTT. Its protein is CASSLGVFLTGVSNSPLHF. The rearrangement links TRBV7-2 to TRBJ1-6; TRBD1 aligns across 7 bases. The CDR3 extends over 19 amino acids. Germline V gives CDR1 SGHTA, CDR2 FQGNSA. V lost 1 base to trimming and J lost 6 bases; unmatched junction nucleotides: 15.

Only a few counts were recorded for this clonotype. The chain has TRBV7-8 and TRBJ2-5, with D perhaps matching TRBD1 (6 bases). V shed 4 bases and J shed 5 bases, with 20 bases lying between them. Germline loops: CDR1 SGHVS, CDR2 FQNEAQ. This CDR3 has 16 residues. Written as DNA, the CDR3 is TGTGCCAGCAGCTCACCGCTAGACAGGAGAGGGGAGACCCAGTACTTC. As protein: CASSSPLDRRGETQYF.

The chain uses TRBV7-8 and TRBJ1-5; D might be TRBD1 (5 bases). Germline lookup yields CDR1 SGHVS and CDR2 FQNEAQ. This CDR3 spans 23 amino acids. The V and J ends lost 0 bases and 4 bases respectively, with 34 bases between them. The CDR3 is CASSLALIGEGRLLSRSNQPQHF. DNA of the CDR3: TGTGCCAGCAGCTTAGCGCTAATAGGAGAGGGGCGGTTGCTGTCGAGATCAAATCAGCCCCAGCATTTT.

CDR3 sequence: CASSEWKQGAKGYTF. DNA of the CDR3: TGTGCCAGCAGTGAATGGAAGCAGGGGGCCAAGGGCTACACCTTC. The chain uses TRBV2 and TRBJ1-2; 8 nucleotides line up with TRBD1. Germline lookup yields CDR1 SNHLY and CDR2 FYNNEI. J gave up 8 bases and V 2 bases, and 10 bases lay outside the gene matches. The CDR3 runs 15 residues.

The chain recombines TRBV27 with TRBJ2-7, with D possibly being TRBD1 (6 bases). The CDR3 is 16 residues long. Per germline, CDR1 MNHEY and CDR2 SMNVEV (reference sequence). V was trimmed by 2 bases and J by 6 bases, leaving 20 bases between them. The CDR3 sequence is CASSLIGTLPSGEQYF. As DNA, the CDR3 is TGTGCCAGCAGTTTAATTGGGACACTCCCTTCTGGCGAGCAGTACTTC.

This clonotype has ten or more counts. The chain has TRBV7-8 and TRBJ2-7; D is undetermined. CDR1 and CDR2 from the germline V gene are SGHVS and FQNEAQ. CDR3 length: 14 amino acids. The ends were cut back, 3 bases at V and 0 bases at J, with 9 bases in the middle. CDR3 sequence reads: CASSFTGASYEQYF. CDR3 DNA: TGTGCCAGCAGCTTCACGGGTGCCTCCTACGAGCAGTACTTC.